The clone carrying this T cell receptor (beta chain) turned up a few times. This entry is derived from a study of OX40 agonist ivuxolimab in advanced cancers. With 1 base removed from V and 5 bases from J, the gap between germline ends came to 4 bases. Per germline, CDR1 SGHRS and CDR2 YFSETQ. The CDR3 spans 11 residues. The assay was immunoSEQ multiplex PCR, and TCRdb's table has in-frame clones only and misses some. The repertoire holds about 35,000 clones, with 65% to 85% as singletons. The TCR originated in an adult with an advanced solid tumor such as melanoma, head and neck, liver or kidney cancer. The V gene is TRBV5-1, the J gene TRBJ2-7; D unclear. The source material was CD4+ or CD8+ T cells sorted from blood, sampled in a trial of the OX40 agonist ivuxolimab. Here the CDR3 DNA reads TGCGCCAGCAGCTTGTGGAACGAGCAGTACTTC. Amino acid sequence: CASSLWNEQYF.